This T cell receptor beta chain appears in the sequencing data of a study of blood T cell repertoires in COVID-19. Study-level background: PBMCs, B-cell-depleted T cells, or T cells provided the cDNA or gDNA that made up the material.

CDR3 length: 17 amino acids. V lost 1 base and J lost 6; bases outside the gene matches: 15. CDR1 is GTSNPN, CDR2 SVGIG, per germline (reference sequence). In the original workflow: Researchers report that nucleated cell counts were estimated from reference gene primer amplification. The repertoire was sequenced with immunoSEQ multiplex PCR; TCRdb's copy has only in-frame clones and lacks some. That table gives V, J and clone size, and the DNA gave D and trimming. The sample includes tens of thousands of clones, 85% to 90% of them seen just once. This chain joins TRBV30 and TRBJ1-5; TRBD1 matches 7 bases. The sequence derives from a man aged 60-69 years with acute or convalescent COVID-19. Sequencing used peripheral blood. As DNA, the CDR3 is TGTGCCTGGAGTGGAATTCAGGGGGTAATGGTGTTTCAGCCCCAGCATTTT. Its translation is CAWSGIQGVMVFQPQHF.